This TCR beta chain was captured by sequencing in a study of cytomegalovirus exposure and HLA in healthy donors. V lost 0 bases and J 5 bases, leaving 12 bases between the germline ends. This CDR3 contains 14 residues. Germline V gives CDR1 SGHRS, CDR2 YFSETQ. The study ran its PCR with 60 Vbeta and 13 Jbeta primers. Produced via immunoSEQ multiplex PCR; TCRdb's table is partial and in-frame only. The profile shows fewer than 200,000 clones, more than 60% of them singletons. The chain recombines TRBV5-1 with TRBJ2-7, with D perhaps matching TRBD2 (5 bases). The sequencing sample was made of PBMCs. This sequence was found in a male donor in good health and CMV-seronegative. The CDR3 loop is CASSLGVSGNEQYF. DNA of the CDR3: TGCGCCAGCAGCTTGGGGGTTTCGGGGAACGAGCAGTACTTC.